This T cell receptor beta chain was recovered during a study of untreated major depressive disorder. Points from the study as a whole: TRBV05-01 (Vbeta 5.1) usage was higher in CD4+ T cells of depressed patients than controls. In every subject, the five largest TRBV05-01 clones were private.

The CDR3 runs to 12 residues. CDR1 SQVTM and CDR2 ANQGSEA come from the germline V gene. V shed 3 bases and J shed 8 bases, with 13 bases lying between them. Sequencing used immunoSEQ multiplex PCR; TCRdb keeps in-frame clones, though not all of them. The table lists about 22,000 clones, roughly nine tenths of them singletons. Notes on this clone: Its antigen is as yet unknown.

The specimen was CD4+ T cells from PBMCs. The TCR was taken from a woman in her 40s in good health. The chain combines TRBV29-1 with TRBJ1-1; D uncertain. The CDR3 sequence is CSVDSTYREAFF. In nucleotides, the CDR3 is TGCAGCGTTGATTCAACCTATCGCGAAGCTTTCTTT.